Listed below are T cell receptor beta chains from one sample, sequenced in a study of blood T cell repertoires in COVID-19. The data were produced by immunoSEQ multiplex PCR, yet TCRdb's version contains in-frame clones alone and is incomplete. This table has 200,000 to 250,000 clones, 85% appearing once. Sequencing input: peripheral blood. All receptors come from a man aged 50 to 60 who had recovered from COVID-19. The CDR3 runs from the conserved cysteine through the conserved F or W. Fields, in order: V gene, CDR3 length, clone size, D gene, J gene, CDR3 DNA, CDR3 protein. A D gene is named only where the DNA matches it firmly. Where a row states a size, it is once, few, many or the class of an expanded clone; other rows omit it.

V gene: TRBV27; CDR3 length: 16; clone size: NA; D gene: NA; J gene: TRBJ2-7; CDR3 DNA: TGTGCCAGCAGTTCCCGGGCTAGCGCTAGAATCTACGAGCAGTACTTC; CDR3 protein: CASSSRASARIYEQYF
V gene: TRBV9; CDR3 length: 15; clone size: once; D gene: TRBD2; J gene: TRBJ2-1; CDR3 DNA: TGTGCCAGCAGCGTAGAAAGCGGGAGGGCTTCAGAGCAGTTCTTC; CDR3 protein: CASSVESGRASEQFF
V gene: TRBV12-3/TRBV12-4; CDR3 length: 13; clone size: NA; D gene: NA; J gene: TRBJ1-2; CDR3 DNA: TGTGCCAGCAGTCGTACCAGGGGTGAGGGCTACACCTTC; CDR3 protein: CASSRTRGEGYTF
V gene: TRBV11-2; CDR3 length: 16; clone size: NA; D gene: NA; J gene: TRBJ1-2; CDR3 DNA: TGTGCCAGCAGCTTAGGGGGCGATCGTCCCTTATATGGCTACACCTTC; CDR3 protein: CASSLGGDRPLYGYTF
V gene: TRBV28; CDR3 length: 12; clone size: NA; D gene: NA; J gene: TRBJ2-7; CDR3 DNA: TGTGCCAGCAGTTACCTCGGGGACGAGCAGTACTTC; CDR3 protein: CASSYLGDEQYF
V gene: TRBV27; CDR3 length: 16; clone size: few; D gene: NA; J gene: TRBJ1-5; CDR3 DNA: TGTGCCAGCATGGGTTACAGCCGGGGATTGAATCAGCCCCAGCATTTT; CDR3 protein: CASMGYSRGLNQPQHF
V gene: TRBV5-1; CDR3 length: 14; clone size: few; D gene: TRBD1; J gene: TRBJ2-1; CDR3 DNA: TGCGCCAGCAGGCGGACAGGGGATTTGAATGAGCAGTTCTTC; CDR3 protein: CASRRTGDLNEQFF
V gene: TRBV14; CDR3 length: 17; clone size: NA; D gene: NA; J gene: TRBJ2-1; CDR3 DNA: TGTGCCAGCAGCCGCCGACGGCTAGCTAGTTCCTACAATGAGCAGTTCTTC; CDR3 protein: CASSRRRLASSYNEQFF
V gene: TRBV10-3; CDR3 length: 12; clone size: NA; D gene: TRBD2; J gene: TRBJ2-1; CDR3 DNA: TGTGCCATCAGTGAGTCGGCGGGAGGGGCGTTCTTC; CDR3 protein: CAISESAGGAFF
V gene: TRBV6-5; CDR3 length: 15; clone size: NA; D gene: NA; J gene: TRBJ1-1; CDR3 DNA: TGTGCCAGCAGTCCATACAGGTCCCCGATTACTGAAGCTTTCTTT; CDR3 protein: CASSPYRSPITEAFF
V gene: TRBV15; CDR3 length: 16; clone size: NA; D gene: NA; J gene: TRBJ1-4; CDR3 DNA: TGTGCCACCAGCACCACCCGCGGCGAGGTGGGTGAAAAACTGTTTTTT; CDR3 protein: CATSTTRGEVGEKLFF
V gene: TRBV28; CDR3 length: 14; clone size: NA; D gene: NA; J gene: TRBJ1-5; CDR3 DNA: TGTGCCAGCAGTTTATTGGGGGGGAATCAGCCCCAGCATTTT; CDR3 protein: CASSLLGGNQPQHF
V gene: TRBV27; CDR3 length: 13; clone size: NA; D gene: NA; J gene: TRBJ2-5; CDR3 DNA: TGTGCCAGCAGTTCGGACCCCAGGGGGACCCAGTACTTC; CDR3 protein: CASSSDPRGTQYF
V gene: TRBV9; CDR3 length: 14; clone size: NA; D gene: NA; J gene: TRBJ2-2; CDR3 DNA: TGTGCCAGCGGGGGAGGAAAGAACACCGGGGAGCTGTTTTTT; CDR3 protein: CASGGGKNTGELFF
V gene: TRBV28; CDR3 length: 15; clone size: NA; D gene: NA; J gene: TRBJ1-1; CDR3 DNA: TGTGCCAGCAGCCCTCCCGACAGCATCAACACTGAAGCTTTCTTT; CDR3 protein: CASSPPDSINTEAFF
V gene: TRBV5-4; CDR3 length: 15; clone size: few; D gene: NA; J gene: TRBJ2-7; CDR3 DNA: TGTGCCAGCAGCTTTCCGCAAGGACAAGCCTACGAGCAGTACTTC; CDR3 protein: CASSFPQGQAYEQYF
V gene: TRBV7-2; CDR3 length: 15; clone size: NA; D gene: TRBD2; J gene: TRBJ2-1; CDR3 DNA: TGTGCCAGCAGCCCGCGGGAGGGCAATAACAATGAGCAGTTCTTC; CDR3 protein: CASSPREGNNNEQFF